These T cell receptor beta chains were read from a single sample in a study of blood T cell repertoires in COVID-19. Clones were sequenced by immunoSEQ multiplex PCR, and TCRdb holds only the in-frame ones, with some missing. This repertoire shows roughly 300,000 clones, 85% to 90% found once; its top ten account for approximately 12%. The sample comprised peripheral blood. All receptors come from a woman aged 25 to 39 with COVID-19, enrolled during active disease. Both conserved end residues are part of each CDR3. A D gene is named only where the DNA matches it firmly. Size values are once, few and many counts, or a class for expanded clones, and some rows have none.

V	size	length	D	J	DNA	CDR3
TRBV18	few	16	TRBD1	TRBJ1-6	TGTGCCAGCTCACTTCGGACAGGGGGGGATAATTCACCCCTCCACTTT	CASSLRTGGDNSPLHF
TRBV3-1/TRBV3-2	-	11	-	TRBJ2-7	TGTGCCAGCAGCCAAGTAGAAGAGCAGTACTTC	CASSQVEEQYF
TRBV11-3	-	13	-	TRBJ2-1	TGTGCCAGCAGCTTAAACAGGGTTGGCGAGCAGTTCTTC	CASSLNRVGEQFF
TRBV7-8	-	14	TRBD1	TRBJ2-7	TGTGCCAGCAGCTTAGGGGACAGCCCCTACGAGCAGTACTTC	CASSLGDSPYEQYF
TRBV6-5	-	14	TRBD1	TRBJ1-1	TGTGCCAGCAGTTCAGGACAGGGGGCGGATGAAGCTTTCTTT	CASSSGQGADEAFF
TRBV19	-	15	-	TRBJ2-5	TGTGCCAGTAGTACCCGTAGCGGTCCGGGGGAGACCCAGTACTTC	CASSTRSGPGETQYF
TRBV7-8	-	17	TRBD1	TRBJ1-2	TGTGCCAGCAGCTTAGTGAGGGGACAGGGGCGGGACTATGGCTACACCTTC	CASSLVRGQGRDYGYTF
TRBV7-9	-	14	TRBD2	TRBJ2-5	TGTGCCAGCAGCCCCGGGGGGGGCGTAGGGACCCAGTACTTC	CASSPGGGVGTQYF
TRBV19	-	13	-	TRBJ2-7	TGTGCCAGTAGTATAGATCAGGGGACACAGCAGTACTTC	CASSIDQGTQQYF
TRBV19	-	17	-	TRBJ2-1	TGTGCCAGTAGTTCAAAAGCTGGGAGCTTAAACTACAATGAGCAGTTCTTC	CASSSKAGSLNYNEQFF
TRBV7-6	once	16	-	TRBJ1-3	TGTGCCAGCAGCTTAGCCTCACCGAGCTCTGGAAACACCATATATTTT	CASSLASPSSGNTIYF
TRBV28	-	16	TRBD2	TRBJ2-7	TGTGCCAGCAGTTCCGGACTAGCGGGGGCCTCCTACGAGCAGTACTTC	CASSSGLAGASYEQYF
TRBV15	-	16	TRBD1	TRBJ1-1	TGTGCCACCAGCAGACAGCCGGGACAGACGTACACTGAAGCTTTCTTT	CATSRQPGQTYTEAFF
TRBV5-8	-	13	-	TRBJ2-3	TGTGCCAGCAGCTTGGGAGGGAGGACGGCGCAGTATTTT	CASSLGGRTAQYF
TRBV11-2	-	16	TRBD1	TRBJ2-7	TGTGCCAGCAGCCCACTCGGGGGACAGGGAGGCTACGAGCAGTACTTC	CASSPLGGQGGYEQYF
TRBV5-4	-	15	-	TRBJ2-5	TGTGCCAGCAGCTTGAGGGGCCTCCATAGGGAGACCCAGTACTTC	CASSLRGLHRETQYF
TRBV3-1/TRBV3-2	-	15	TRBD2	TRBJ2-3	TGTGCCAGCAGCCAGACTAGCGGGGGTACAGATACGCAGTATTTT	CASSQTSGGTDTQYF
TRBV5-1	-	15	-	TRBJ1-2	TGCGCCAGCAGCTCCATCGGGGGGGCGGGCTATGGCTACACCTTC	CASSSIGGAGYGYTF
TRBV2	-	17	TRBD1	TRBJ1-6	TGTGCCAGCATCAGGACAGGGGCAGGGCGGATGAATTCACCCCTCCACTTT	CASIRTGAGRMNSPLHF
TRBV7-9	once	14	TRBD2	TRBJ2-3	TGTGCCAGCAGCTTACTAGCGGGAGCAGATACGCAGTATTTT	CASSLLAGADTQYF
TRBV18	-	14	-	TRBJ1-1	TGTGCCAGCTCCCTACAGGCTCCGGACACTGAAGCTTTCTTT	CASSLQAPDTEAFF
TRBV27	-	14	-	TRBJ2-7	TGTGCCAGCAGTTCCCTTAGTTCCTTCAACGAGCAGTACTTC	CASSSLSSFNEQYF
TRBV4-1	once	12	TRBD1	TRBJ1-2	TGCGCCAGCAGCCAAGGGGACAGGGGCGTTCTCTTC	CASSQGDRGVLF
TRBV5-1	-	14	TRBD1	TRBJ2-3	TGCGCCAGCAGCTCAGGGGGTAACACAGATACGCAGTATTTT	CASSSGGNTDTQYF
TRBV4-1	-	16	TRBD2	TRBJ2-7	TGCGCCAGCAGCAAGGGGGTCGCGGGGGGGCCTCCGGAGCAGTACTTC	CASSKGVAGGPPEQYF
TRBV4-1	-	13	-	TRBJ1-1	TGCGCCAGCAGCCAAGAAGGGGCCAGGGTGGCTTTCTTT	CASSQEGARVAFF
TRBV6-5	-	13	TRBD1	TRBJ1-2	TGTGCCAGCAGCGAGAGACAGGGATGGGGCTACACCTTC	CASSERQGWGYTF
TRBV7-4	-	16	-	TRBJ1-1	TGTGCCAGCAGCCCAGGCAGGATAGGGAGGGACACTGAAGCTTTCTTT	CASSPGRIGRDTEAFF
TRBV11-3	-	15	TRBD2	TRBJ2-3	TGTGCCAGCAGCTCGGGACTAGCGGTGACAGATACGCAGTATTTT	CASSSGLAVTDTQYF
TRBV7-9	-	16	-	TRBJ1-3	TGTGCCAGCAGCTTAAGGACAGAAAAGTCTGGAAACACCATATATTTT	CASSLRTEKSGNTIYF
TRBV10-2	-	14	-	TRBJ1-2	TGCGCCAGCAGTTATGGGGGCCCGCAGGGTGGCTACACCTTC	CASSYGGPQGGYTF
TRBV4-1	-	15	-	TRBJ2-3	TGCGCCAGCAGCCCCTTAGACAGAGTCACAGATACGCAGTATTTT	CASSPLDRVTDTQYF
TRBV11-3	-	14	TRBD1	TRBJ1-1	TGTGCCAGCAGCCGCGACAGGGTGAGGACTGAAGCTTTCTTT	CASSRDRVRTEAFF
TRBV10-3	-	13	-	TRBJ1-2	TGTGCCATCAGTGGACAGCCAACCTATGGCTACACCTTC	CAISGQPTYGYTF
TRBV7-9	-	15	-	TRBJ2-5	TGTGCCAGCAGCTTAAGCGGGCGGGAACAAGAGACCCAGTACTTC	CASSLSGREQETQYF
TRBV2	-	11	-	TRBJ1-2	TGTGCCAGCAGTGACGGGTATGGCTACACCTTC	CASSDGYGYTF
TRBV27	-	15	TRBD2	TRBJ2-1	TGTGCCAGCAGTTGGGGACTAGCGGGGATGGGTGAGCAGTTCTTC	CASSWGLAGMGEQFF
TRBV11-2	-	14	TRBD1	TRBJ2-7	TGTGCCAGCAGCCCCGGGACAGGTAACCACGAGCAGTACTTC	CASSPGTGNHEQYF
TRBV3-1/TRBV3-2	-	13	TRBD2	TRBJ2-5	TGTGCCACCCGCCCGGGGGGGAGGGAGACCCAGTACTTC	CATRPGGRETQYF
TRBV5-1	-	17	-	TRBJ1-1	TGCGCCAGCAGCTTGTCCCCAAGCAGGACAGCCCAAGGCGAAGCTTTCTTT	CASSLSPSRTAQGEAFF
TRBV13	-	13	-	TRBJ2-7	TGTGCCAGCAGCCCCAGGGCCTCCTACGAGCAGTACTTC	CASSPRASYEQYF
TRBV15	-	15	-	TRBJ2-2	TGTGCCACCAGCAGAGCCAGGGGTCCGACCGGGGAGCTGTTTTTT	CATSRARGPTGELFF
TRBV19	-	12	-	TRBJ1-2	TGTGCCAGTAGTGGGGCCCACTATGGCTACACCTTC	CASSGAHYGYTF